This T cell receptor (beta chain) came from a study of control samples from healthy donors and cancer patients. Germline V gene sequence: CDR1 SGHRS, CDR2 YFSETQ. Trimming took off 3 bases at V and 4 bases at J, with 13 bases between the two ends. The CDR3 length is 14 residues. Assay: immunoSEQ multiplex PCR; the TCRdb copy retains only in-frame clones and omits some. The sample shows 130,000 or so clones, about nine tenths of them seen only once. The sequenced material came from PBMCs. This TCR derives from a man aged 45-60 years with head and neck cancer. The V gene is TRBV5-1, the J gene TRBJ1-2, with a weak D call TRBD1 (6 bases). The CDR3 nucleotides read TGCGCCAGCAGCTCCGGGGGGCATACCTATGGCTACACCTTC. Translated: CASSSGGHTYGYTF.